The source of this TCR beta chain is a study of T cell responses to AZD1222 COVID-19 vaccine. Study-level points and caveats: Reportedly, nearly half of unique spike TCRs recognized epitopes outside B.1.351/B.1.1.7 mutations. The donor cohort was predominantly white British with a female majority, and clonal diversity may have been underestimated. Spike-specific TCR repertoires showed rising breadth and depth after two AZD1222 doses. Vaccine-related CD4 TCRs covered spike, predominating at 160-218 and 743-854.

Some clones are missing from TCRdb's copy, which holds only in-frame ones; the method was immunoSEQ multiplex PCR. This sample has roughly 150,000 clones; roughly 87% occur once, and the top ten carry 5% to 6.5%. Germline lookup yields CDR1 LNHDA and CDR2 SQIVND (reference sequence). V dropped 5 bases and J dropped 0 bases, with 17 bases sitting between them. The CDR3 spans 17 residues. As regards this clone: Antigen: not known.

Sequencing used peripheral blood, obtained 28 days after the second AZD1222 dose. The V gene is TRBV19, the J gene TRBJ1-3, with D perhaps TRBD1 (6 bases). The clonotype was recovered from an adult who received the AZD1222 COVID-19 vaccine. The CDR3 spells CASSPRGHSSSGNTIYF. The CDR3 DNA sequence: TGTGCCAGTAGTCCGCGGGGACACTCAAGCTCTGGAAACACCATATATTTT.